Following are 20 T cell receptor beta chains from one sample sequenced in a study of CD8 T cells in Susac syndrome. With random hexamers, reverse transcription was performed on about 0.45 to 1 ug of RNA. TCRdb called the immunoSEQ multiplex PCR reads again in MiXCR, with one record for every CDR3 protein. The table has about 160,000 distinct CDR3 sequences, approximately 94% seen once. Sequences were obtained from CD4+ T cells from PBMCs. The receptors were sampled from a human donor with Susac syndrome.

This clonotype was counted between two and nine times. J is TRBJ2-3 and V is TRBV29-1; D tentatively fits TRBD1 or TRBD2 (5 bases each). The CDR3 covers 13 residues. With 7 bases removed from V and 3 bases from J, the gap between germline ends came to 14 bases. Germline V gene sequence: CDR1 SQVTM, CDR2 ANQGSEA. CDR3 nucleotide sequence: TGCAGCGGGGCCCTGAGGGGTACAGATACGCAGTATTTT. It yields the protein CSGALRGTDTQYF.

The chain employs TRBV20-1 and TRBJ2-1; 7 bases line up with TRBD2. The germline V gene has CDR1 DFQATT and CDR2 SNEGSKA (reference sequence). This CDR3 is built from 13 residues. The trim removed 6 bases at V and 10 bases at J, leaving 12 bases unmatched. The CDR3 region is CSAPGGPRREQFF. For the CDR3, the DNA is TGCAGTGCCCCGGGAGGACCCCGACGGGAGCAGTTCTTC.

The chain combines TRBV18 with TRBJ1-2; 7 bases match TRBD1. The CDR3 consists of 15 residues. The ends lost 3 bases at V and 5 bases at J; junction bases unmatched: 9. Per germline, CDR1 KGHSH and CDR2 LQKENI. The CDR3 sequence is CASSPGTALFYGYTF. In nucleotides, the CDR3 is TGTGCCAGCTCACCCGGGACAGCCCTTTTTTATGGCTACACCTTC.

The chain employs TRBV15 and TRBJ1-1; D not certain. CDR3 length: 13 amino acids. V was shortened by 0 bases and J by 0 bases, with 2 bases between the two germline ends. Looked up from germline, CDR1 is LNHNV and CDR2 is YYDKDF (reference sequence). The CDR3 DNA reads TGTGCCACCAGCAGAGACCTGAACACTGAAGCTTTCTTT. Translating gives CATSRDLNTEAFF.

This chain joins TRBV2 and TRBJ2-3; 7 nucleotides line up with TRBD1. V shed 5 bases and J 2 bases; nucleotides not matched to a gene: 10. Germline CDR1 SNHLY, CDR2 FYNNEI. The CDR3 is 16 amino acids. The CDR3 DNA reads TGTGCCAGCAGTCCTGACAGGGTGGTGGTCACAGATACGCAGTATTTT. It encodes CASSPDRVVVTDTQYF.

J is TRBJ2-7 and V is TRBV6-6; maybe TRBD2 (5 bases). CDR3 size: 13 residues. The V end was cut by 2 bases, the J end by 7 bases, with 12 bases between. CDR1 is MNHNY and CDR2 is SVGAGI in the germline V gene (reference sequence). CDR3 amino acids: CASSYGGPREQYF. CDR3 DNA: TGTGCCAGCAGTTACGGCGGGCCGAGGGAGCAGTACTTC.

The chain is built from TRBV7-3 and TRBJ2-3; no reliable D call. V lost 4 bases to trimming and J lost 3 bases, with 8 bases between them. The CDR3 contains 13 residues. The germline V gene has CDR1 SGHTA and CDR2 FQGTGA. CDR3 residues: CASSWVDTDTQYF. CDR3 nucleotide sequence: TGTGCCAGCAGCTGGGTCGATACAGATACGCAGTATTTT.

The chain has TRBV12-3 or TRBV12-4 and TRBJ1-4, with 8 bases aligning to TRBD1. After removal of 5 bases from V and 5 bases from J, the junction contained 7 bases not matched to a gene. The length of the CDR3 is 15 residues. CDR3 protein: CASSIFRDRNEKLFF. In nucleotides, the CDR3 is TGTGCCAGCAGTATATTCCGGGACAGGAATGAAAAACTGTTTTTT.

This chain links TRBV7-9 with TRBJ1-2, with 7 bases aligning to TRBD1. The CDR3 has 14 residues. V lost 6 bases to trimming and J lost 4 bases; unmatched junction nucleotides: 8. Germline CDR1 is SEHNR and CDR2 is FQNEAQ (reference sequence). CDR3 coding DNA: TGTGCCAGCAGTCGGGACAGATCCGCCTATGGCTACACCTTC. This gives the protein CASSRDRSAYGYTF. The variable domain in full, completed from reference TRBV7-9 and TRBJ1-2, reads DTGVSQNPRHKITKRGQNVTFRCDPISEHNRLYWYRQTLGQGPEFLTYFQNEAQLEKSRLLSDRFSAERPKGSFSTLEIQRTEQGDSAMYLCASSRDRSAYGYTFGSGTRLTVV.

This clonotype was detected only once. V is TRBV29-1 and J is TRBJ2-7; weak D call: TRBD1 (6 bases). V was clipped by 3 bases and J by 9 bases, with 12 bases between them. Germline-derived CDR1 and CDR2 are SQVTM and ANQGSEA. This CDR3 has 11 amino acids. In DNA, the CDR3 is TGCAGCGTTGATTACCGAGGGGGGCAGTACTTC. It specifies CSVDYRGGQYF.

The chain is built from TRBV13 and TRBJ2-2; D gene unclear. In germline, CDR1 is PRHDT, CDR2 FYEKMQ (reference sequence). V was clipped by 1 base and J by 0 bases, with 12 bases between them. The CDR3 has 17 amino acids. Here the CDR3 reads CASSLVQISTNTGELFF. The DNA for the CDR3 is TGTGCCAGCAGCTTAGTACAGATCAGCACGAACACCGGGGAGCTGTTTTTT.

This clonotype appeared once. The V gene is TRBV12-3 or TRBV12-4, the J gene TRBJ2-5; D is tentatively TRBD1 or TRBD2 (5 bases each). The germline V and J ends were trimmed by 8 bases and 1 base, with 11 bases remaining between them. CDR3 length: 13 amino acids. This chain's CDR3 is CASSTRGQETQYF. The CDR3 DNA reads TGTGCCAGCTCTACTAGGGGCCAAGAGACCCAGTACTTC.

V is TRBV19 and J is TRBJ2-6; D gene uncertain. The CDR3 sequence is 13 residues long. Trimming stripped 4 bases from V and 4 bases from J, with 5 bases between. Germline CDR1 reads LNHDA; CDR2 reads SQIVND (reference sequence). Here the CDR3 reads CASSTQGANVLTF. In DNA, the CDR3 is TGTGCCAGTAGTACCCAAGGGGCCAACGTCCTGACTTTC.

The chain links TRBV29-1 to TRBJ1-2, with D maybe TRBD1 (6 bases). Germline CDR1 and CDR2: SQVTM and ANQGSEA. CDR3 length: 11 amino acids. Trimming took 7 bases from V and 8 from J, leaving 14 bases between them. The CDR3 DNA is TGCAGCGGAGGAGGGGGTAACGGCTACACCTTC. Translated: CSGGGGNGYTF. The full variable domain, rest sourced from reference TRBV29-1 and TRBJ1-2, is SAVISQKPSRDICQRGTSLTIQCQVDSQVTMMFWYRQQPGQSLTLIATANQGSEATYESGFVIDKFPISRPNLTFSTLTVSNMSPEDSSIYLCSGGGGNGYTFGSGTRLTVV.

The chain combines TRBV28 with TRBJ2-7, with 9 bases aligning to TRBD2. J was trimmed by 5 bases and V by 7 bases; bases with no gene match: 15. The CDR3 runs 16 residues. CDR1 MDHEN and CDR2 SYDVKM come from the germline V gene. The CDR3 loop is CASIPTGSGSGHEQYF. The CDR3 region has the DNA TGTGCCAGCATACCTACTGGTAGCGGGAGTGGCCACGAGCAGTACTTC.

The chain combines TRBV11-2 with TRBJ2-1; 7 positions match TRBD2. Germline values: CDR1 SGHAT, CDR2 FQNNGV. Losses at the gene ends were 3 bases for V and 5 bases for J; bases not matched to a gene: 4. The CDR3 runs to 14 residues. The CDR3 DNA is TGTGCCAGCAGCTTTAAGCGGGAACACAATGAGCAGTTCTTC. Translated, it gives CASSFKREHNEQFF.

The chain is built from TRBV29-1 and TRBJ2-5; D is possibly TRBD1 (6 bases). This CDR3 has 15 amino acids. V lost 3 bases, J lost 0 bases, and 14 bases lay in between. The germline V gene encodes CDR1 SQVTM and CDR2 ANQGSEA. Written as DNA, the CDR3 is TGCAGCGTTGATGCTCCAGGGGCCAACCAAGAGACCCAGTACTTC. Its translation is CSVDAPGANQETQYF.

The chain uses TRBV7-9 and TRBJ1-2, with D perhaps matching TRBD1 (5 bases). V was clipped by 5 bases and J by 7 bases, with 14 bases between them. CDR1 is SEHNR and CDR2 is FQNEAQ in the germline V gene (reference sequence). The CDR3 contains 13 residues. Written as DNA, the CDR3 is TGTGCCAGCAGCACCCGACAGCGAAGTGGCTACACCTTC. It encodes CASSTRQRSGYTF.

The chain employs TRBV20-1 and TRBJ2-7; 15 bases are shared with TRBD2. Germline CDR1 DFQATT, CDR2 SNEGSKA (reference sequence). Unmatched junction bases numbered 1, after V lost 3 bases and J lost 4 bases. The CDR3 loop spans 14 amino acids. The CDR3: CSARGTSGRYEQYF. The CDR3 DNA reads TGCAGTGCTAGGGGGACTAGCGGGAGGTACGAGCAGTACTTC.

The chain joins TRBV5-8 to TRBJ2-1; D is unresolved. The V gene lost 2 bases and the J gene lost 5 bases, with 14 bases spanning the gap. Germline CDR1 and CDR2: SGHTS and YDEGEE. The CDR3 runs 15 residues. The CDR3 sequence is CASSLLTDPNNEQFF. In DNA, the CDR3 is TGTGCCAGCAGCTTACTGACGGATCCAAACAATGAGCAGTTCTTC.